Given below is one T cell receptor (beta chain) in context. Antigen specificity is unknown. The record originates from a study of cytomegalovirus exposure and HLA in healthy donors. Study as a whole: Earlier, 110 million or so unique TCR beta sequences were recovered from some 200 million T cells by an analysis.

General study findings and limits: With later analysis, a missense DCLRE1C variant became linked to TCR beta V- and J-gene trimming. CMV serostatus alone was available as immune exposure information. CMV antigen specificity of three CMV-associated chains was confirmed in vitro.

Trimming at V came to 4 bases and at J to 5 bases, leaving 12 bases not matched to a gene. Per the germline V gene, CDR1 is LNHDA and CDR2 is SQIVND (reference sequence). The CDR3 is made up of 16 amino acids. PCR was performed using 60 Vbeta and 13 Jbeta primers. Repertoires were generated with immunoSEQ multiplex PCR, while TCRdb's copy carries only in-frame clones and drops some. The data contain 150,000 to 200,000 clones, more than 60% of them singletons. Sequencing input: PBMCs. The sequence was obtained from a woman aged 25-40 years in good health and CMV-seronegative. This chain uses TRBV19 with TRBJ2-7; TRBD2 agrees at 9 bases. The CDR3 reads CASSTQGIAGVDEQYF. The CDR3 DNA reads TGTGCCAGTAGTACTCAAGGGATAGCGGGGGTGGACGAGCAGTACTTC.